This T cell receptor (beta chain) is drawn from a study of vaccination and CD4 T cells after COVID-19. Researchers used the Oncomine TCR Beta short-read assay to sequence DNA from cultured CD4+ T cells. A single record per CDR3 protein comes from TCRdb applying MiXCR to the PCR reads. Among 20,000 to 25,000 distinct CDR3 sequences listed, approximately 56% were seen once. CDR1 and CDR2 (germline): MNHNS, SASEGT. With V trimmed by 3 bases and J by 3 bases, 7 bases remained unmatched. This CDR3 is built from 16 residues. Study observations and caveats: Spike mono-reactivity was the property of 304 of 307 vaccine-specific clones in convalescent patients.

This sample's treatment: roughly ten-day PBMC culture with coronavirus spike peptide pools or control peptides (ViraFEST assay). Following a culture period (approximately nine days), negative selection was used to isolate CD4+ T cells. To note about this clonotype: Its specificity is unknown.

The TCR sequence derives from a human donor who received a COVID-19 vaccine. Material: CD4+ T cells from blood, cultured in vitro, obtained after SARS-CoV-2 vaccination. The gene calls are TRBV6-1 and TRBJ1-1; TRBD1 matches at 10 bases. The CDR3 nucleotides are TGTGCCAGCAGTGAGTCCCCCGGACAGGGGGACACTGAAGCTTTCTTT. It translates to CASSESPGQGDTEAFF.